One T cell receptor beta chain is described in this entry. Germline CDR1 reads SGHVS; CDR2 reads FQNEAQ. This CDR3 comprises 13 residues. V gave up 9 bases and J gave up 5 bases; unmatched junction bases: 6. Treatment defined: oral pan-JAK inhibitor, 5-10 mg twice daily. This sample is drawn from a study of CD8+ T cells in alopecia areata. Isolated RNA was reverse transcribed into cDNA used as the sequencing template. TCRdb's table, derived via immunoSEQ multiplex PCR, lists solely in-frame clones and lacks some. The table lists fewer than 250,000 clones, 40% to 55% of them singletons. This clonotype was obtained from a human donor with alopecia areata. The V gene is TRBV7-8, the J gene TRBJ2-7, with TRBD2 matching 11 bases. Specimen: CD4+ T cells sorted from blood, collected at roughly week 36, from a patient treated with tofacitinib. CDR3 amino acids: CASRLAGSNEQYF. The DNA of the CDR3 is TGTGCCAGTCGACTAGCGGGATCTAACGAGCAGTACTTC.